Sequencing of this TCR beta chain was carried out in a study of graft-versus-host responses after intestinal transplantation. Study details: Recipients obtained multivisceral, liver-intestinal, or isolated intestinal transplants. Each patient got anti-thymocyte globulin induction, then tacrolimus and steroids for roughly 3 years.

Overall study findings and caveats: Association was observed between peak circulating GvH clone levels and early post-transplant HvG declines. Detection of GvH clones occurred in recipient marrow, and some had their first appearance in ileum or blood.

Comment on this clone: Its antigen is not identified.

Produced via immunoSEQ multiplex PCR; TCRdb's table is partial and in-frame only. This table holds tens of thousands of clones, approximately 90% found once. The CDR3 is 13 residues long. V lost 4 bases, J lost 4 bases, and 6 bases stayed unmatched. Germline V CDR1 and CDR2: SQVTM, ANQGSEA. The clonotype was recovered from a human patient who received an intestinal transplant, so some T cells may come from the graft donor. V is TRBV29-1 and J is TRBJ2-7; TRBD1 matches 8 bases. The sequencing here drew on PBMCs, taken around 61 weeks after intestinal transplantation. The CDR3 sequence: CSVADRGKYEQYF. CDR3 sequence (DNA): TGCAGCGTTGCTGACAGGGGCAAGTACGAGCAGTACTTC.